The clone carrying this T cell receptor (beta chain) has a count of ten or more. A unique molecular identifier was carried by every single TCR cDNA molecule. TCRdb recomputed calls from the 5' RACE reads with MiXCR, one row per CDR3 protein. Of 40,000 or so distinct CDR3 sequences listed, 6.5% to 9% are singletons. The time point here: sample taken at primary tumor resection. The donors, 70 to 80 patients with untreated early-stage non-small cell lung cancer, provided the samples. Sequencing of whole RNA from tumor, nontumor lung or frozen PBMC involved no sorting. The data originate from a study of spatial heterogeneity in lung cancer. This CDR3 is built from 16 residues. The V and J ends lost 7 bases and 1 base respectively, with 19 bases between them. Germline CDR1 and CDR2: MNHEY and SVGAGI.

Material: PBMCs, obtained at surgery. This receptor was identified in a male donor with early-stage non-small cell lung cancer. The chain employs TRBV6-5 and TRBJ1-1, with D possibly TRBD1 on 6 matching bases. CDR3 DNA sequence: TGTGCCAGCAAAGTGACGGGGGGGCAGGGGAACACTGAAGCTTTCTTT. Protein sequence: CASKVTGGQGNTEAFF.